The next 18 T cell receptor beta chains were all read from a single sample in a study of tumor-infiltrating lymphocytes in localized non-small cell lung cancer. Generated by immunoSEQ multiplex PCR, the TCRdb table keeps only in-frame clones and is missing some. The table includes approximately 15,000 clones, approximately 70% detected once. The sequenced material came from lung tumor tissue. The receptors were sampled from a human donor with non-small cell lung cancer.

The chain's CDR3 is CASSLLSGANIQYF. The CDR3 nucleotides read TGTGCCAGCAGTTTATTGTCAGGGGCGAACATTCAGTACTTC. This chain connects TRBV28 to TRBJ2-4; possibly TRBD1 for D (6 bases). The germline CDR1 and CDR2 sequences are MDHEN and SYDVKM. The CDR3 length is 14 residues. V dropped 1 base and J dropped 7 bases, with 11 bases sitting between them.

The chain uses TRBV25-1 and TRBJ1-3; a weak D match, TRBD1 (6 bases). The CDR3 contains 13 residues. Germline V gene data show CDR1 as MGHDK and CDR2 as SYGVNS. V lost 8 bases and J lost 5, with 13 bases in between. CDR3 amino acids: CASSEQGRNTIYF. CDR3 sequence (DNA): TGTGCCAGCTCCGAGCAGGGGAGAAACACCATATATTTT.

To note about this clone: Other nucleotide sequences in the sample specify the same CDR3. The rearrangement uses TRBV5-4 and TRBJ1-4; unclear D gene. Germline V gives CDR1 SGHNT, CDR2 YYREEE (reference sequence). The CDR3 is 14 residues long. The germline V and J ends were trimmed by 2 bases and 5 bases, with 10 bases remaining between them. The CDR3: CASSLGSPNEKLFF. CDR3 DNA sequence: TGTGCCAGCAGCTTAGGCAGCCCAAATGAAAAACTGTTTTTT. The full variable domain, with the rest looked up from reference TRBV5-4 and TRBJ1-4, is ETGVTQSPTHLIKTRGQQVTLRCSSQSGHNTVSWYQQALGQGPQFIFQYYREEENGRGNFPPRFSGLQFPNYSSELNVNALELDDSALYLCASSLGSPNEKLFFGSGTQLSVL.

This clone turned up a few times. V gene TRBV5-6 combines with J gene TRBJ2-7; 11 bases fit TRBD1. The CDR3 spans 17 residues. Germline V lookup: CDR1 SGHDT, CDR2 YYEEEE. V shed 2 bases, J shed 3 bases, and the junction held 10 bases outside the gene matches. The CDR3 is CASSFFARTGGNYEQYF. The CDR3 nucleotides are TGTGCCAGCAGCTTTTTCGCACGGACAGGGGGCAACTACGAGCAGTACTTC.

This chain uses TRBV6-1 with TRBJ2-1; no clear D. The CDR3 runs to 11 residues. Germline values: CDR1 MNHNS, CDR2 SASEGT. Trimming left V 7 bases short and J 15 bases short, with 16 bases between. CDR3 in amino acids: CASKDGPRPFF. Here the CDR3 DNA reads TGTGCCAGCAAGGATGGCCCACGACCGTTCTTC.

This clone was detected a few times. V gene TRBV7-8 combines with J gene TRBJ2-5, with a tentative D call TRBD2 (6 bases). Germline V gene data show CDR1 as SGHVS and CDR2 as FQNEAQ. The V end lost 5 bases, the J end lost 5 bases, and 21 bases lay between the germline ends. The CDR3 is 16 residues long. The CDR3 nucleotides read TGTGCCAGCAGCAACGGAGGAAGCGGCCGGGGGGAGACCCAGTACTTC. Translated, it gives CASSNGGSGRGETQYF.

The V and J genes are TRBV28 and TRBJ2-5, with D possibly being TRBD1 (6 bases). Trimming pared 3 bases from V and 5 bases from J, leaving 16 bases between. The germline gives CDR1 MDHEN, CDR2 SYDVKM. The CDR3 consists of 15 residues. CDR3 residues: CASSLAGAGDETQYF. The CDR3 DNA reads TGTGCCAGCAGTTTGGCAGGGGCAGGGGACGAGACCCAGTACTTC.

This chain connects TRBV23-1 to TRBJ1-5; D might be TRBD1 (5 bases). TRBV23-1 is classed as an ORF, of uncertain function. This CDR3 has 19 amino acids. V shed 6 bases and J shed 0 bases, with 24 bases lying between them. The CDR3 bases are TGCGCCAGCAGCCAAGCCCAGGGCGACAGAAAGGATAGCAATCAGCCCCAGCATTTT. Its protein product is CASSQAQGDRKDSNQPQHF.

This sequence joins TRBV28 and TRBJ1-3; D gene uncertain. Germline assignment: CDR1 MDHEN and CDR2 SYDVKM. CDR3 length: 17 amino acids. Trimming left V 2 bases short and J 2 bases short, with 16 bases between. In DNA form, the CDR3 reads TGTGCCAGCAGTTTAAGCACGGGGTTTAGGGCTGGAAACACCATATATTTT. Protein sequence: CASSLSTGFRAGNTIYF.

The gene calls are TRBV7-9 and TRBJ2-7; D may be TRBD1 (6 bases). Trimming pared 1 base from V and 9 bases from J, leaving 10 bases between. Germline CDR1 and CDR2: SEHNR and FQNEAQ (reference sequence). CDR3 length: 12 amino acids. CDR3 amino acids: CASSLEAGAQYF. The CDR3 bases are TGTGCCAGCAGCTTAGAGGCAGGGGCGCAGTACTTC. The complete variable domain, with remaining parts taken from reference TRBV7-9 and TRBJ2-7, reads DTGVSQNPRHKITKRGQNVTFRCDPISEHNRLYWYRQTLGQGPEFLTYFQNEAQLEKSRLLSDRFSAERPKGSFSTLEIQRTEQGDSAMYLCASSLEAGAQYFGPGTRLTVT.

Relative to its sample, this clone is medium-sized. The chain joins TRBV7-2 to TRBJ1-1; D is uncertain. Trimming pared 4 bases from V and 6 bases from J, leaving 6 bases between. Germline-derived CDR1 and CDR2 are SGHTA and FQGNSA. The CDR3 has 11 residues. The CDR3 loop is CASSWAAEAFF. DNA of the CDR3: TGTGCCAGCAGCTGGGCCGCTGAAGCTTTCTTT.

V is TRBV9 and J is TRBJ2-2; D is unclear. The germline V gene encodes CDR1 SGDLS and CDR2 YYNGEE. V was clipped by 0 bases and J by 1 base, with 4 bases between them. This CDR3 region has 14 residues. The CDR3 reads CASSVVRNTGELFF. CDR3 nucleotides: TGTGCCAGCAGCGTAGTACGGAACACCGGGGAGCTGTTTTTT.

This chain connects TRBV7-2 to TRBJ2-7; 7 bases fit TRBD2. This CDR3 comprises 15 residues. V trimming: 3 bases; J trimming: 5 bases; junction bases outside the gene matches: 10. Per the germline V gene, CDR1 is SGHTA and CDR2 is FQGNSA. The CDR3 bases are TGTGCCAGCAGCTTGTCTAGCGGAAGGGAGCACGAGCAGTACTTC. Translation gives CASSLSSGREHEQYF.

The gene calls are TRBV4-3 and TRBJ1-2; D might be TRBD1 (6 bases). V lost 0 bases to trimming and J lost 4 bases, with 12 bases between them. From germline, CDR1 is LGHNA and CDR2 YSLEER. The CDR3 loop spans 15 amino acids. In nucleotides, the CDR3 is TGCGCCAGCAGCCAAGAGAGGACAGCCTTCTATGGCTACACCTTC. Translation gives CASSQERTAFYGYTF.

Regarding this clone: The germline gene is not matched at one end of the junction; a read error may be the cause. V is TRBV5-6 and J is TRBJ1-1; 9 bases match TRBD1. The CDR3 has 13 residues. Germline CDR1 SGHDT, CDR2 YYEEEE. CDR3 protein: CARSSATGGEAFF. For the CDR3, the DNA is TGTGCCAGAAGCTCCGCGACAGGGGGTGAAGCTTTCTTT.

The genes are TRBV6-1 and TRBJ1-2, with no clear D. Germline V gene data show CDR1 as MNHNS and CDR2 as SASEGT. The CDR3 is 13 residues long. V shed 3 bases and J shed 4 bases, with 9 bases lying between them. The DNA of the CDR3 is TGTGCCAGCAGTGAGTCCTCCTCCTATGGCTACACCTTC. Its translation: CASSESSSYGYTF.

The genes are TRBV28 and TRBJ1-1; D call uncertain. The CDR3 loop spans 11 amino acids. V lost 10 bases, J lost 5 bases, and 11 bases lay in between. Germline CDR1 is MDHEN and CDR2 is SYDVKM. Written as DNA, the CDR3 is TGTGCCACAAAGACGTATACTGAAGCTTTCTTT. Translated, it gives CATKTYTEAFF.

The V gene is TRBV27, the J gene TRBJ2-3; D unresolved. This CDR3 spans 14 amino acids. Germline CDR1 MNHEY, CDR2 SMNVEV (reference sequence). The ends were cut back, 4 bases at V and 1 base at J, with 9 bases in the middle. Written as DNA, the CDR3 is TGTGCCAGCAGTTCAATTGGGCGCACAGATACGCAGTATTTT. It encodes CASSSIGRTDTQYF.